The source of this TCR beta chain is a study of cytomegalovirus exposure and HLA in healthy donors. While the first cohort had some 700 subjects, the donors belonged to the separate validation cohort of roughly 130 subjects. V was cut by 5 bases and J by 3 bases, with 13 bases left in between. The CDR3 is 14 amino acids. Germline values: CDR1 SSHAT, CDR2 FNYEAQ (reference sequence). Here immunoSEQ multiplex PCR was the method, and the copy in TCRdb shows in-frame clones only, minus some. Found here are roughly 150,000 clones, around 93% of them singletons; the top ten hold roughly 1.9%. The chain is built from TRBV7-7 and TRBJ2-5; D perhaps matches TRBD2 (7 bases). This clonotype was sampled from a man aged 18 to 29 in good health and CMV-seropositive. Material for sequencing was PBMCs. The CDR3 loop is CASSVGGDKETQYF. The DNA of the CDR3 is TGTGCCAGCAGCGTTGGGGGGGACAAAGAGACCCAGTACTTC. The full variable domain, with the rest looked up from reference TRBV7-7 and TRBJ2-5, is GAGVSQSPRYKVTKRGQDVTLRCDPISSHATLYWYQQALGQGPEFLTYFNYEAQPDKSGLPSDRFSAERPEGSISTLTIQRTEQRDSAMYRCASSVGGDKETQYFGPGTRLLVL.